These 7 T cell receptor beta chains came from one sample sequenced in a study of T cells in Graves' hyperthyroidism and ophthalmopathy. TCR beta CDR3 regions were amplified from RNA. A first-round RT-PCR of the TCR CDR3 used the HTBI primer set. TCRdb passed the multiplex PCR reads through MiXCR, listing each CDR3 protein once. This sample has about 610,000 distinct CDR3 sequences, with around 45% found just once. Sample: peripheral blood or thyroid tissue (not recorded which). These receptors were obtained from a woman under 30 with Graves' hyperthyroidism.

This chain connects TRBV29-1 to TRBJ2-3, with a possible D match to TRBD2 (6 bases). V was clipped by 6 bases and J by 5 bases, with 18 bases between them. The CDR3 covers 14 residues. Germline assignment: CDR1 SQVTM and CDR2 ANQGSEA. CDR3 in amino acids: CSVDWGRLGDTQYF. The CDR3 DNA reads TGCAGCGTCGATTGGGGGAGGCTTGGAGATACGCAGTATTTT.

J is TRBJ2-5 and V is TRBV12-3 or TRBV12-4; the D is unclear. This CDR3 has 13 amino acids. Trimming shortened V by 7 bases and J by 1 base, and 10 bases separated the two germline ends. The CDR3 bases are TGTGCCAGCACCGATGGGCTCCAAGAGACCCAGTACTTC. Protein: CASTDGLQETQYF.

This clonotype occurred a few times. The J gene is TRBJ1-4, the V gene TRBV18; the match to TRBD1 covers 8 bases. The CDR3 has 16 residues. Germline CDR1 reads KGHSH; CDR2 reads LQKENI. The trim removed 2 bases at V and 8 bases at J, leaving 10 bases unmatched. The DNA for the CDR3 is TGTGCCAGCTCACCAAAAACCGGGACAGGAGGGGAAAAACTGTTTTTT. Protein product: CASSPKTGTGGEKLFF.

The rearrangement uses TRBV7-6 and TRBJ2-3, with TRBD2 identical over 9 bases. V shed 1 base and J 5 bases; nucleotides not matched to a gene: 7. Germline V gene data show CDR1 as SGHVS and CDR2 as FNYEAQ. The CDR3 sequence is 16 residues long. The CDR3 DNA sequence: TGTGCCAGCAGCTTAGAAGCGGGAGGATGGGGAGATACGCAGTATTTT. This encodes CASSLEAGGWGDTQYF.

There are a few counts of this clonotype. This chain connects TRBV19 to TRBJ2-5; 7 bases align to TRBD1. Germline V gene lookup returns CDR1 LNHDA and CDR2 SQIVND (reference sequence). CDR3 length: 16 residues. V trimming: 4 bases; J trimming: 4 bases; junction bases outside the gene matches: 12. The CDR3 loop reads CASSNPTGPAAETQYF. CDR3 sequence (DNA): TGTGCCAGTAGTAATCCGACAGGGCCCGCCGCAGAGACCCAGTACTTC.

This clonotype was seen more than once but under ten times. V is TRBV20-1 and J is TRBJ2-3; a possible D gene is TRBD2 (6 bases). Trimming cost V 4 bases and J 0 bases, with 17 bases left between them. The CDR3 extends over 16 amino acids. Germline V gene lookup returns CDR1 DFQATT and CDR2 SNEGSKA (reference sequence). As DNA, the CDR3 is TGCAGTGCTACGCCCATGACTAGTGGGAGCACAGATACGCAGTATTTT. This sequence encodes CSATPMTSGSTDTQYF.

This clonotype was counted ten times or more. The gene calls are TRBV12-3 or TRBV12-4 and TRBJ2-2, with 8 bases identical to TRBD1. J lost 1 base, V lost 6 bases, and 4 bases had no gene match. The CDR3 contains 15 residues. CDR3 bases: TGTGCCAGCAGGGCCGGGACAGGGAACACCGGGGAGCTGTTTTTT. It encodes CASRAGTGNTGELFF.